Sequencing of this T cell receptor (beta chain) was carried out in a study of T cell responses to AZD1222 COVID-19 vaccine. Study-wide results and limits: Repertoire sampling was restricted to post-peak T cell response timepoints. Clonal diversity was possibly underestimated, and white British individuals and females predominated among donors.

Trimming cost V 4 bases and J 7 bases; bases outside gene matches: 5. Germline assignment: CDR1 MNHEY and CDR2 SVGAGI. The CDR3 runs to 15 residues. Clones were read by immunoSEQ multiplex PCR, and TCRdb kept only the in-frame ones, dropping some. This table has roughly 150,000 clones, roughly 90% appearing once. On this clone: Its antigen is unknown.

This material consisted of peripheral blood, taken on day 0 of AZD1222 vaccination. The chain combines TRBV6-5 with TRBJ2-1; 12 positions agree with TRBD1. The clonotype comes from an adult in good health. The CDR3 reads CASSSGQGAWNEQFF. CDR3 sequence (DNA): TGTGCCAGCAGTTCGGGACAGGGGGCTTGGAATGAGCAGTTCTTC.